Listed below are T cell receptor beta chains from one sample, sequenced in a study of T cell responses to AZD1222 COVID-19 vaccine. Sequencing was performed with immunoSEQ multiplex PCR; in TCRdb, only in-frame clones are kept and a portion is missing. The repertoire holds about 180,000 clones, with around 88% as singletons. This specimen consisted of peripheral blood, obtained on day 0 of AZD1222 vaccination. The receptors were sampled from an adult in good health. Each CDR3 is given with its conserved first and last residue. Each record gives: D gene, V gene, J gene, clone size, CDR3 DNA, CDR3 protein. The D gene is left open where the match is weak. Clone size is shown for a subset of rows, as once, few, many or a class of expanded clone.

>NA|TRBV3-1/TRBV3-2|TRBJ1-1|NA
TGTGCCAGCAGCCAAGGTTTCGAGGGCACTGAAGCTTTCTTT
CASSQGFEGTEAFF
>NA|TRBV7-2|TRBJ1-5|NA
TGTGCCAGCAGCTTACAGGGGAGCAATCAGCCCCAGCATTTT
CASSLQGSNQPQHF
>NA|TRBV2|TRBJ1-2|NA
TGTGCCAGCAGGGTACAGGGTGTATATACGCGGGATGGCTACACCTTC
CASRVQGVYTRDGYTF
>TRBD1|TRBV10-3|TRBJ2-2|NA
TGTGCCATCAGTTATGGACAGGTTAACACCGGGGAGCTGTTTTTT
CAISYGQVNTGELFF
>NA|TRBV3-1/TRBV3-2|TRBJ1-3|few
TGTGCCAGCAGCCGGACAGCGAGCTCTGGAAACACCATATATTTT
CASSRTASSGNTIYF
>TRBD1|TRBV5-4|TRBJ2-7|NA
TGTGCCAGCAGCATGGGACAGGGCTCTGTAGAGCAGTACTTC
CASSMGQGSVEQYF
>NA|TRBV4-2|TRBJ2-7|NA
TGTGCCAGCAGCCAAGTTGAGACAGGACTATACGAGCAGTACTTC
CASSQVETGLYEQYF
>NA|TRBV27|TRBJ1-2|NA
TGTGCCAGCAGTTTATCGGCAGGGGCCTATGGCTACACCTTC
CASSLSAGAYGYTF
>NA|TRBV6-2/TRBV6-3|TRBJ2-6|NA
TGTGCCAGCAGTTCCAGAACAGTCTCTGGGGCCAACGTCCTGACTTTC
CASSSRTVSGANVLTF
>TRBD2|TRBV5-1|TRBJ2-7|NA
TGCGCCAGCAGCCGGACTAGCGGAGCCTACGAGCAGTACTTC
CASSRTSGAYEQYF
>TRBD2|TRBV7-3|TRBJ2-7|NA
TGTGCCAGCAGCCTGACTAGCGGGGCTGCCTACGAGCAGTACTTC
CASSLTSGAAYEQYF
>NA|TRBV6-5|TRBJ1-2|NA
TGTGCCAGCCCTAATGATTACAGGGCTGACTATGGCTACACCTTC
CASPNDYRADYGYTF
>NA|TRBV5-1|TRBJ1-1|NA
TGCGCCAGCAGCTTGGCTGGACAAGCTGAAGCTTTCTTT
CASSLAGQAEAFF
>NA|TRBV6-6|TRBJ1-2|NA
TGTGCCAGCAGTTACCTCGATGGCTACACCTTC
CASSYLDGYTF
>NA|TRBV2|TRBJ2-7|NA
TGTGCCAGCAGTGGGTCAGGGATACTCTACGAGCAGTACTTC
CASSGSGILYEQYF
>NA|TRBV9|TRBJ2-1|NA
TGTGCCAGCAGCCCGCGCAGCCAACCCCTCTACAATGAGCAGTTCTTC
CASSPRSQPLYNEQFF
>NA|TRBV6-5|TRBJ1-1|NA
TGTGCCAGCAGTTACTCATCAGGGCCAAGGGAAGCTTTCTTT
CASSYSSGPREAFF
>NA|TRBV11-2|TRBJ2-7|few
TGTGCCAGCAGCCTGCAGACAGAAGTCTACGAGCAGTACTTC
CASSLQTEVYEQYF
>TRBD1|TRBV27|TRBJ2-3|NA
TGTGCCCACAGGGGAAATACGCAGTATTTT
CAHRGNTQYF
>NA|TRBV6-5|TRBJ1-2|NA
TGTGCCAGCAGCGCTCCGGGAACCCCTCGGCGCTACACCTTC
CASSAPGTPRRYTF
>NA|TRBV10-3|TRBJ2-7|NA
TGTGCCATCAGTGCGGTAGACTACGAGCAGTACTTC
CAISAVDYEQYF
>NA|TRBV6-5|TRBJ1-5|NA
TGTGCCAGCAGTTACTTCCCCACCGGAGGCGGTCAGCCCCAGCATTTT
CASSYFPTGGGQPQHF
>TRBD2|TRBV18|TRBJ2-1|few
TGTGCCAGCTCACCTTGGACTAGCGCTACATACAATGAGCAGTTCTTC
CASSPWTSATYNEQFF
>NA|TRBV6-4|TRBJ1-1|NA
TGTGCCAGCAGTGAAGAGGGGGGACGCACTGAAGCTTTCTTT
CASSEEGGRTEAFF
>TRBD2|TRBV19|TRBJ2-7|NA
TGTGCCAGTAGTATAACACTAGCGGGGACCTACGAGCAGTACTTC
CASSITLAGTYEQYF
>TRBD1|TRBV4-1|TRBJ1-3|NA
TGCGCCAGCGGGGGACAGGCATTCTCTGGAAACACCATATATTTT
CASGGQAFSGNTIYF